Given below is one T cell receptor beta chain in context. The assay was immunoSEQ multiplex PCR, and TCRdb's table has in-frame clones only and misses some. This sample has tens of thousands of clones; 93% occur once, and the top ten carry roughly 0.25%. CDR1 MRHNA and CDR2 SNTAGT come from the germline V gene. V lost 3 bases to trimming and J lost 5 bases; unmatched junction nucleotides: 6. The CDR3 sequence is 15 residues long. These data belong to a study of technical replicates of blood from four donors. The sequence came from a human donor in good health. The gene calls are TRBV6-4 and TRBJ2-1, with 8 bases fitting TRBD2. Specimen: T cells isolated from PBMCs. CDR3 DNA: TGTGCCAGCAGTGAATTAGCGGGGTCTAACAATGAGCAGTTCTTC. This translates into CASSELAGSNNEQFF.